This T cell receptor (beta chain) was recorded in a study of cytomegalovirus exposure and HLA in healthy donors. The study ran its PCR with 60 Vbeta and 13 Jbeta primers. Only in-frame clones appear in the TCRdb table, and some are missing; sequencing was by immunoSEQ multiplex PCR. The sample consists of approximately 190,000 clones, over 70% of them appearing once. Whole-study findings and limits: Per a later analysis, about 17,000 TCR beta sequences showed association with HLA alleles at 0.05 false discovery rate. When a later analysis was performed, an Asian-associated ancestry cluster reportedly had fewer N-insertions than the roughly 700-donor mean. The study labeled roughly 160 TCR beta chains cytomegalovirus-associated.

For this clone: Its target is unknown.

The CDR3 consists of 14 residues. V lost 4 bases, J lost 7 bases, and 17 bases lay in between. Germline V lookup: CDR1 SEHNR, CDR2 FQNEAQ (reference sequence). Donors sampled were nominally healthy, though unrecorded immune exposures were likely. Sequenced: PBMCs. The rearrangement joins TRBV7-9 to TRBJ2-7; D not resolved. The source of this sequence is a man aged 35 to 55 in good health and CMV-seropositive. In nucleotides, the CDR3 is TGTGCCAGCAGCTCTTTCCACGAGTCCACGGAGCAGTACTTC. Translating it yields CASSSFHESTEQYF.